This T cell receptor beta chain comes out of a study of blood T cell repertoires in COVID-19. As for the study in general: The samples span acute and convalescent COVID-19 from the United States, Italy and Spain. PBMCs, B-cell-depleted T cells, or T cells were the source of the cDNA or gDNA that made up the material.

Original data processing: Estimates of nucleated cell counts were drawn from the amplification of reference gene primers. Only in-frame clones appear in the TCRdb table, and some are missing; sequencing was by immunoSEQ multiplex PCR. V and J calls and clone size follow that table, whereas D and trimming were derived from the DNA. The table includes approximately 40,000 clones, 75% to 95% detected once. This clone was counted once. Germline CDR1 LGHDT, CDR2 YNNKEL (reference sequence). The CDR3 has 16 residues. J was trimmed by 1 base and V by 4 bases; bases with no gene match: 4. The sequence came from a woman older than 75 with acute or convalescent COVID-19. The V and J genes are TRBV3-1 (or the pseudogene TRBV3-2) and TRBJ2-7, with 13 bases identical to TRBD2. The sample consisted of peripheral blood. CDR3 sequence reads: CASSPPGLAGSYEQYF. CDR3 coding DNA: TGTGCCAGCAGCCCCCCGGGACTAGCGGGGTCCTACGAGCAGTACTTC.